Listed here is a single T cell receptor beta chain. The antigen it recognizes is unknown. One base away there is no much larger clone; base qualities are not given. From each donor, a single peripheral blood sample of approximately 120 mL on average was drawn into heparinised tubes. A BD FACSAria II was used to sort naive, central memory, regulatory and stem cell-like memory CD4+ T cells with a panel that included CD45RO, CCR7, CD25, CD127, CD95 and CD27. All sorted populations exceeded 95% purity. PBMCs were isolated immediately by Lymphoprep density gradient centrifugation and stained directly without culture. So that batch effects would be minimized, each experiment stained and sorted samples in pairs, pairing one healthy donor with one patient. This specimen comes from a study of beta chain features in type 1 diabetes (dated by TCRdb to 2017 to 2018). In terms of the full investigation: No differences in mean age, gender distribution, total cell number or subset yield were found between patients and healthy donors. Across all samples, around 99 million sorted cells were examined, and cell number per subset correlated strongly with RNA yield. The study compared the TCRB repertoires of sorted circulating CD4+ T cell subsets in recently diagnosed type 1 diabetes patients with those in matched healthy donors. Naive and central memory subsets were obtained from all 28 donors, but regulatory and stem cell-like memory subsets were isolated from only 8 patients and roughly eight healthy donors.

The High Capacity cDNA Reverse Transcription Kit was used to reverse transcribe all of the isolated RNA, meaning that expressed TCRB transcripts were what got sequenced. Deep immunoSEQ sequencing was applied to naive, central memory and regulatory T cell samples, giving an average of roughly 3.5 million total reads per sample. Sorted cells were lysed in RLT buffer, and RNA was extracted using DNase-treated RNeasy Micro or Mini kits according to cell number. To prevent cross-contamination, each cell subset was processed individually, whereas patient and healthy donor samples were processed jointly. TCRB sequences were amplified from cDNA with the immunoSEQ multiplex PCR, producing 87-bp fragments spanning the CDR3 region. Sequencing of the amplicons was performed on the Illumina HiSeq platform. The published analysis was carried out like this. Synthetic template baselines were used to correct PCR bias computationally, reads within Hamming distance 2 were collapsed together, and singletons that could not be merged were discarded. Reads were aligned against IMGT to assign V, D and J genes, CDR3 length and insertions or deletions at six rearrangement sites. Clonotype counts were normalized to sorted cell number within each subset before computing true diversity and Gini coefficients with the tcR R package. The overlap coefficient, calculated on TCRB nucleotide sequences, was used to quantify repertoire sharing. Out-of-frame TCRB sequences from naive cells were analyzed as a proxy for the pre-selection repertoire. In TCRdb, the immuneACCESS table is reduced to in-frame sequences with V and J assigned. These tables do not hold every clone; where another copy was compared, an unresolved V gene accounts for under half, and the others remain unexplained. The V and J calls and clone size are taken from that table; D and trimming were inferred from the DNA. The sample yields fewer than 250,000 clones; around 9.6% were counted once. Just under 0.035% of the sample is in the top ten clones.

The CDR3 sequence holds 15 residues, the cysteine and phenylalanine included. The retained sequence is limited to the CDR3, 45 bases, with the frame set at the first base. Looking up the germline V gene yields CDR1 SGHRS and CDR2 YFSETQ. From V the trimming removes 3 bases and from J it removes 4 bases, while the gene matches leave 7 bases of the junction unaccounted for. The investigation overall reported the following: Because cDNA rather than genomic DNA was sequenced, highly expressing activated cells could have been over-represented, although no difference in activation and CD3 levels was found between groups. PCR might favor shorter templates, but patient and control samples were amplified and corrected together, so any skew would affect both groups equally. HLA sub-analyses involved small numbers of individuals, so any influence of HLA type on TCRB rearrangement remained unresolved. A moderate but significant shortening of TCRB CDR3 length was observed in type 1 diabetes patients in all four CD4+ subsets. At VDJ recombination sites, patients with type 1 diabetes made fewer insertions and deleted more nucleotides, a pattern implying thymic rearrangement abnormalities. Naive, central memory and regulatory TCRB repertoires appeared to be more alike among patients than among healthy donors.

The sequenced material came from naive CD4+ T cells from blood. Reading the label with the study, this specimen's cell subset or site is: true naive CD4+ T cells. This clonotype originated in a woman aged 18 to 35 in good health. The chain is encoded by TRBV5-1 joined to TRBJ2-1; TRBD1 lines up with 7 middle nucleotides. The DNA reads as follows: TGCGCCAGCAGCTCTGGACAGGTAGTTTACAATGAGCAGTTCTTC. Its protein is CASSSGQVVYNEQFF.